The clone carrying this TCR beta chain was observed many times. Its antigen is still unknown. The sample is drawn from a study of early T cells in non-severe SARS-CoV-2 infection. Study-level background: Sequencing was performed on bulk RNA from unsorted whole blood, leaving chains unpaired.

Individual cDNA molecules received unique molecular identifiers. MiXCR, run by TCRdb on the 5' RACE reads, gives a single entry per CDR3 protein. Found here are over 55,000 distinct CDR3 sequences, about 12% of them singletons; the top ten hold roughly 1.2%. Findings and caveats of the study: Database matching using VDJdb favored anti-spike CD8 responses, with private and CD4 specificities left missing.

Germline loops: CDR1 SGHAT, CDR2 FQNNGV. This CDR3 region has 15 residues. V was shortened by 0 bases and J by 5 bases, with 12 bases between the two germline ends. This sequence joins TRBV11-2 and TRBJ2-3; D may be TRBD2 (5 bases). The origin of this receptor is an adult who was a healthcare worker with PCR-confirmed SARS-CoV-2 infection or an uninfected control (not recorded which). The sample consisted of whole blood. Here the CDR3 reads CASSLEDHAGDTQYF. For the CDR3, the DNA is TGTGCCAGCAGCTTAGAGGACCACGCGGGAGATACGCAGTATTTT. Full variable domain (rest looked up from reference TRBV11-2 and TRBJ2-3): EAGVAQSPRYKIIEKRQSVAFWCNPISGHATLYWYQQILGQGPKLLIQFQNNGVVDDSQLPKDRFSAERLKGVDSTLKIQPAKLEDSAVYLCASSLEDHAGDTQYFGPGTRLTVL.